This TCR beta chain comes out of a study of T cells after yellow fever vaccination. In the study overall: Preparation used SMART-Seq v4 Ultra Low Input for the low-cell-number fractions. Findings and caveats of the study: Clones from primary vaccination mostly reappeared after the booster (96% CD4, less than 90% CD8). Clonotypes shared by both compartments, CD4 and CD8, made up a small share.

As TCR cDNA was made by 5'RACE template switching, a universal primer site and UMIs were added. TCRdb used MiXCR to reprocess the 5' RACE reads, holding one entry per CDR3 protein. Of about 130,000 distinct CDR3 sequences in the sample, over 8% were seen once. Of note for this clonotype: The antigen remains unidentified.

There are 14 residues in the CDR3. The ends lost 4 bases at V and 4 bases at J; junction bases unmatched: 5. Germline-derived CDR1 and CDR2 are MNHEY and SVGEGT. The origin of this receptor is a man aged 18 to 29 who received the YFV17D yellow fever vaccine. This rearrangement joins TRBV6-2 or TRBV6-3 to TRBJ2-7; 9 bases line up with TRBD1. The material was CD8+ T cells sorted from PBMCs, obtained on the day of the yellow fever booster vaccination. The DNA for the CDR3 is TGTGCCAGCAGTTTCGGGACAGGGCGTTACGAGCAGTACGTC. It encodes CASSFGTGRYEQYV.